Detailed here is one TCR beta chain. The sample is drawn from a study of PD-L1 blockade in urothelial cancer. Study background: Prior chemotherapy in patients spanned 0 to 3 regimens.

Specified time point: pretreatment peripheral blood. Patients' cancers were locally advanced or metastatic urothelial carcinomas. Synthetic TCR analog templates were added to each PCR reaction. Using immunoSEQ multiplex PCR, the repertoire was profiled, and TCRdb retains in-frame clones only, with some absent. The sample lists approximately 50,000 clones, about 80% occurring once. Trimming took off 4 bases at V and 0 bases at J, with 13 bases between the two ends. Per the germline V gene, CDR1 is MNHNS and CDR2 is SASEGT. The CDR3 totals 16 residues. The chain has TRBV6-1 and TRBJ2-1, with a weak D call TRBD2 (6 bases). The source was PBMCs, collected around atezolizumab (anti-PD-L1) treatment. The receptor was isolated from a man between 50 and 59 years old with urothelial cancer. The CDR3 DNA follows: TGTGCCAGCAGTGTACTGGCGGGGAGCTCCTACAATGAGCAGTTCTTC. It specifies CASSVLAGSSYNEQFF.